This T cell receptor (beta chain) is from a study of cytomegalovirus exposure and HLA in healthy donors. Turning to the study itself: In a later analysis, it was reported that the roughly 120 validation repertoires had been produced on the same platform as the 670 or so repertoires belonging to the first cohort.

In this sample, this clone turned up once. Generated by immunoSEQ multiplex PCR, the TCRdb table keeps only in-frame clones and is missing some. The data contain around 60,000 clones, around 95% of them singletons. This CDR3 contains 15 residues. Unmatched junction bases numbered 9, after V lost 1 base and J lost 8 bases. Germline CDR1 and CDR2: SGHKS and YYEKEE (reference sequence). This receptor was taken from a woman between 18 and 29 years old in good health and CMV-seropositive. Source material: PBMCs. The V and J genes are TRBV5-5 and TRBJ2-1; TRBD1 agrees at 7 bases. The CDR3 nucleotides read TGTGCCAGCAGCTTGAGGGCAGGGGGAATGTATGAGCAGTTCTTC. This gives the protein CASSLRAGGMYEQFF.